This is a list of T cell receptor beta chains from one sample in a study of T-cell reconstitution after alpha-beta-depleted transplantation in children. TCRdb fed the PCR reads into MiXCR, producing one record per CDR3 protein. The data hold about 98,000 distinct CDR3 sequences, with around 22% observed a single time. Sequences were derived from PBMCs, sampled before TCRalphabeta/CD19-depleted stem cell transplant. All receptors come from a boy aged 2 to 10 with acute lymphoblastic leukemia, due to receive a stem cell transplant. Each CDR3 is given with its conserved first and last residue. Each record gives: D gene, V gene, J gene, clone size, CDR3 protein, CDR3 DNA. A D gene is named only where the DNA matches it firmly. Clone size, where shown, is once, few, many, or a class for clones that have expanded.

>.|TRBV14|TRBJ2-3|.
CASSPLSDTSTDTQYF
TGTGCCAGCAGCCCCCTCTCGGATACTAGCACAGATACGCAGTATTTT
>.|TRBV29-1|TRBJ1-5|.
CSVGWQTNQPQHF
TGCAGCGTTGGGTGGCAGACTAATCAGCCCCAGCATTTT
>.|TRBV20-1|TRBJ2-3|few
CSARVGNTDTQYF
TGCAGTGCTAGAGTGGGGAACACAGATACGCAGTATTTT
>.|TRBV24-1|TRBJ2-2|.
CATSSPTGEIRGPNTGELFF
TGTGCCACCAGTTCACCCACAGGTGAAATCAGGGGTCCGAACACCGGGGAGCTGTTTTTT
>TRBD1|TRBV20-1|TRBJ1-6|few
CSAPGTGGNSPLHF
TGCAGTGCTCCCGGGACAGGGGGCAATTCACCCCTCCACTTT
>.|TRBV7-8|TRBJ1-4|.
CASSLSTNEKLFF
TGTGCCAGCAGCTTATCAACTAATGAAAAACTGTTTTTT
>.|TRBV11-1|TRBJ1-2|few
CASSRRRERLSYTF
TGTGCCAGCAGCAGAAGAAGGGAACGTTTAAGCTACACCTTC
>.|TRBV6-5|TRBJ1-1|few
CASSFRDDTEAFF
TGTGCCAGCAGTTTCCGGGACGACACTGAAGCTTTCTTT
>.|TRBV12-3/TRBV12-4|TRBJ1-5|.
CASSFEQTTDTQHF
TGTGCCAGCAGTTTTGAACAGACCACAGATACGCAGCATTTT
>.|TRBV7-2|TRBJ2-2|many
CASSLGTRNTGELFF
TGTGCCAGCAGCTTAGGAACTAGGAACACCGGGGAGCTGTTTTTT
>.|TRBV3-1|TRBJ2-7|few
CASSQLGTSSYEQYF
TGTGCCAGCAGCCAGCTCGGGACGAGCTCCTACGAGCAGTACTTC
>.|TRBV6-5|TRBJ2-2|.
CASSQNTGELFF
TGTGCCAGCTCTCAGAACACCGGGGAGCTGTTTTTT
>.|TRBV5-6|TRBJ2-3|many
CASSYKRLEDTQYF
TGTGCCAGCAGCTATAAAAGACTAGAGGATACGCAGTATTTT
>.|TRBV14|TRBJ2-2|few
CASSRRDTGELFF
TGTGCCAGCAGCCGACGGGACACCGGGGAGCTGTTTTTT
>.|TRBV7-3|TRBJ2-7|few
CASSPNPGGGGSSYEQYF
TGTGCCAGCAGCCCAAATCCTGGCGGAGGGGGTTCTTCCTACGAGCAGTACTTC
>.|TRBV27|TRBJ2-1|few
CASSPDAYNEQFF
TGTGCCAGCAGCCCCGACGCCTACAATGAGCAGTTCTTC
>.|TRBV5-1|TRBJ2-1|few
CASSLGQGLGEQFF
TGCGCCAGCAGCTTGGGGCAGGGGTTAGGTGAGCAGTTCTTC
>TRBD1|TRBV5-1|TRBJ2-7|few
CASSPSVGQGYEQYF
TGCGCCAGCAGCCCCTCTGTGGGACAGGGCTACGAGCAGTACTTC
>.|TRBV6-1|TRBJ2-1|many
CASTPTLGSYNEQFF
TGTGCCAGCACGCCGACCCTCGGCTCCTACAATGAGCAGTTCTTC
>.|TRBV5-1|TRBJ2-2|.
CASSSSGDSGELFF
TGCGCCAGCAGCTCTTCAGGGGATTCCGGGGAGCTGTTTTTT
>.|TRBV6-5|TRBJ1-2|.
CATQMGYGYTF
TGTGCCACCCAGATGGGGTACGGCTACACCTTC
>.|TRBV20-1|TRBJ2-7|.
CSAGPGSYEQYF
TGCAGTGCTGGGCCGGGATCCTACGAGCAGTACTTC
>TRBD2|TRBV28|TRBJ2-5|few
CASSLAAGGLFQETQYF
TGTGCCAGCAGTTTAGCAGCGGGAGGGCTATTCCAAGAGACCCAGTACTTC
>.|TRBV7-9|TRBJ1-1|.
CASSLKALNTEAFF
TGTGCCAGCAGCCTAAAGGCCCTGAACACTGAAGCTTTCTTT
>.|TRBV5-1|TRBJ2-5|many
CASSLNTARETQYF
TGCGCCAGCAGCTTGAATACAGCCCGGGAGACCCAGTACTTC
>.|TRBV5-6|TRBJ2-2|few
CASSGAKITGELFF
TGTGCCAGCAGCGGCGCCAAGATCACCGGGGAGCTGTTTTTT
>.|TRBV12-3/TRBV12-4|TRBJ2-1|.
CASSFSAIEQFF
TGTGCCAGCAGTTTTTCAGCGATTGAGCAGTTCTTC
>.|TRBV6-6|TRBJ2-5|few
CASRTPAQETQYF
TGTGCCAGCAGAACGCCGGCCCAAGAGACCCAGTACTTC
>TRBD1|TRBV6-1|TRBJ1-2|.
CASQLAPGTASYGYTF
TGTGCCAGCCAACTGGCCCCCGGGACAGCAAGCTATGGCTACACCTTC
>.|TRBV18|TRBJ2-7|once
CASSPQRASADEQYF
TGTGCCAGCTCACCACAACGGGCCTCGGCCGACGAGCAGTACTTC
>.|TRBV6-6|TRBJ1-1|.
CASSFRANEAFF
TGTGCCAGCAGTTTTAGGGCAAACGAAGCTTTCTTT
>.|TRBV28|TRBJ2-7|.
CASSLSGQTPYEQYF
TGTGCCAGCAGTTTATCAGGCCAGACACCCTACGAGCAGTACTTC
>.|TRBV18|TRBJ2-2|many
CASSPLDTGELFF
TGTGCCAGCTCCCCTTTGGACACCGGGGAGCTGTTTTTT
>TRBD2|TRBV15|TRBJ2-1|.
CATSRRTSGDNEQFF
TGTGCCACCAGCAGGAGGACTAGCGGAGACAATGAGCAGTTCTTC
>.|TRBV20-1|TRBJ2-7|.
CSAITPGLRSEQYF
TGCAGTGCCATTACCCCGGGACTCCGAAGCGAGCAGTACTTC
>TRBD1|TRBV5-6|TRBJ1-5|.
CASSLDGTGNQPQHF
TGTGCCAGCAGCTTGGACGGGACAGGGAATCAGCCCCAGCATTTT
>TRBD1|TRBV28|TRBJ1-2|.
CASSLGQGAFGYTF
TGTGCCAGCAGTTTAGGACAGGGGGCGTTTGGCTACACCTTC
>.|TRBV10-3|TRBJ2-7|few
CAISPHIRASEQYF
TGTGCCATCAGTCCTCATATCCGGGCCAGCGAGCAGTACTTC
>.|TRBV27|TRBJ1-2|.
CASSPPPGALNYGYTF
TGTGCCAGCAGCCCGCCCCCGGGGGCGCTGAACTATGGCTACACCTTC
>.|TRBV7-2|TRBJ2-7|.
CASSSRGTDPSYEQYF
TGTGCCAGCAGCTCCCGAGGTACTGACCCCTCCTACGAGCAGTACTTC
>TRBD2|TRBV6-2/TRBV6-3|TRBJ2-2|many
CASSSGSHTGELFF
TGTGCCAGCAGTAGCGGGAGTCACACCGGGGAGCTGTTTTTT
>TRBD2|TRBV5-1|TRBJ2-3|many
CASSLRTSGGADTQYF
TGCGCCAGCAGCTTGCGTACTAGCGGAGGGGCAGATACGCAGTATTTT
>.|TRBV7-9|TRBJ2-3|.
CASSSAGGSTDTQYF
TGTGCCAGCAGCTCCGCTGGGGGGAGTACAGATACGCAGTATTTT
>TRBD2|TRBV20-1|TRBJ2-3|few
CSARTSAIDTQYF
TGCAGTGCTAGGACTAGCGCGATCGATACGCAGTATTTT
>TRBD1|TRBV5-1|TRBJ1-1|.
CASSAPGGGTEASF
TGCGCCAGCAGCGCCCCAGGGGGTGGAACTGAAGCTTCCTTT
>.|TRBV7-2|TRBJ1-2|few
CASSAGGPYGYTF
TGTGCCAGCAGCGCGGGGGGACCTTATGGCTACACCTTC
>.|TRBV7-6|TRBJ2-5|once
CASSPWGQGPGETQYF
TGTGCCAGCAGCCCCTGGGGGCAGGGGCCCGGAGAGACCCAGTACTTC